The 30 T cell receptor beta chains reported below all come from one sample, sequenced in a study of blood T cell repertoires in COVID-19. The repertoire was sequenced with immunoSEQ multiplex PCR; TCRdb's copy has only in-frame clones and lacks some. Of some 190,000 clones detected, approximately 80% appear once; the ten largest clones hold under 15%. The material sequenced was PBMCs or T cells enriched from blood (not recorded which). The receptors shown here come from a man in his sixties who had been exposed to COVID-19.

This clone has only one observation. The CDR3 spells CASSIGGGRGSYEQYF. In DNA form, the CDR3 reads TGTGCCAGTAGTATAGGAGGGGGACGGGGCTCCTACGAGCAGTACTTC. The V call is TRBV19, the J call TRBJ2-7; D may be TRBD1 (6 bases). Trimming cost V 1 base and J 0 bases, with 13 bases left between them. CDR1 LNHDA and CDR2 SQIVND come from the germline V gene (reference sequence). The length of the CDR3 is 16 residues.

The chain uses TRBV30 and TRBJ1-2; 9 nucleotides align to TRBD1. Germline CDR1 reads GTSNPN; CDR2 reads SVGIG (reference sequence). The CDR3 extends over 13 amino acids. With V trimmed by 5 bases and J by 7 bases, 8 bases remained unmatched. The CDR3 nucleotides read TGTGCCTGGGTCCGGGACAGGGTACTTGGCTACACCTTC. Translating gives CAWVRDRVLGYTF. Drawing the rest from reference TRBV30 and TRBJ1-2, the complete variable domain is SQTIHQWPATLVQPVGSPLSLECTVEGTSNPNLYWYRQAAGRGLQLLFYSVGIGQISSEVPQNLSASRPQDRQFILSSKKLLLSDSGFYLCAWVRDRVLGYTFGSGTRLTVV.

V usage is TRBV30 and J usage is TRBJ1-4, with unresolved D. There are 13 residues in the CDR3. CDR1 and CDR2 from the germline V gene are GTSNPN and SVGIG (reference sequence). The ends were cut back, 3 bases at V and 4 bases at J, with 9 bases in the middle. The CDR3: CAWRTPHNEKLFF. The CDR3 DNA reads as TGTGCCTGGAGGACACCGCATAATGAAAAACTGTTTTTT.

The chain links TRBV7-9 to TRBJ2-7, with a tentative D call TRBD1 (6 bases). The germline V and J ends were trimmed by 5 bases and 2 bases, with 16 bases remaining between them. Germline-derived CDR1 and CDR2 are SEHNR and FQNEAQ (reference sequence). This CDR3 has 15 residues. The CDR3 nucleotides are TGTGCCAGCAGCGAACAAGGACAGAAACCCTACGAGCAGTACTTC. This sequence encodes CASSEQGQKPYEQYF.

The genes are TRBV19 and TRBJ2-7; D remains unclear. Trimming pared 1 base from V and 2 bases from J, leaving 6 bases between. In germline, CDR1 is LNHDA, CDR2 SQIVND (reference sequence). The CDR3 sequence is 13 residues long. CDR3 region: CASSIGSPYEQYF. CDR3 nucleotides: TGTGCCAGTAGTATAGGTTCTCCCTACGAGCAGTACTTC.

The chain uses TRBV5-1 and TRBJ2-1, with 8 bases matching TRBD2. CDR3 length equals 14 residues. With 4 bases clipped from V and 8 bases from J, the junction kept 8 bases outside the gene matches. CDR1 and CDR2 from the germline V gene are SGHRS and YFSETQ. This chain's CDR3 is CASSISGTLDEQFF. CDR3 sequence (DNA): TGCGCCAGCAGCATTAGCGGGACTCTGGATGAGCAGTTCTTC.

V gene TRBV30 combines with J gene TRBJ1-4; TRBD1 might be the D (6 bases). Germline V gives CDR1 GTSNPN, CDR2 SVGIG (reference sequence). Trimming left V 2 bases short and J 7 bases short, with 14 bases between. The CDR3 is made up of 14 amino acids. The CDR3 spells CAWSPVRGSEKLFF. The CDR3 DNA reads as TGTGCCTGGAGTCCAGTCAGGGGAAGTGAAAAACTGTTTTTT. Full variable domain (outside the CDR3, taken from reference TRBV30 and TRBJ1-4): SQTIHQWPATLVQPVGSPLSLECTVEGTSNPNLYWYRQAAGRGLQLLFYSVGIGQISSEVPQNLSASRPQDRQFILSSKKLLLSDSGFYLCAWSPVRGSEKLFFGSGTQLSVL.

V is TRBV10-3 and J is TRBJ1-1, with TRBD1 matching over 7 bases. Germline CDR1 ENHRY, CDR2 SYGVKD. The junction had 11 bases not matched to a gene; V was cut back by 10 bases and J by 6 bases. The CDR3 has 13 amino acids. The CDR3 sequence is CATQTGPLAEAFF. The DNA for the CDR3 is TGTGCCACTCAGACAGGGCCTTTGGCTGAAGCTTTCTTT.

This chain links TRBV28 with TRBJ1-1; D is undetermined. CDR3 length: 13 residues. The V and J ends lost 2 bases and 1 base respectively, with 5 bases between them. Germline CDR1 is MDHEN and CDR2 is SYDVKM. This CDR3 reads CASSLRRNTEAFF. The CDR3 region has the DNA TGTGCCAGCAGTTTACGGAGGAACACTGAAGCTTTCTTT.

This chain connects TRBV28 to TRBJ2-7; D might be TRBD1 (6 bases). The V and J ends lost 4 bases and 3 bases respectively, with 19 bases between them. Per germline, CDR1 MDHEN and CDR2 SYDVKM. The CDR3 covers 16 residues. The DNA for the CDR3 is TGTGCCAGCAGTTCGGCTCCCGTGGGGGCGAACTACGAGCAGTACTTC. Its protein product is CASSSAPVGANYEQYF.

This clone was picked up a small number of times. V and J are TRBV30 and TRBJ1-4; D might be TRBD1 (5 bases). V shed 8 bases and J shed 5 bases, with 12 bases lying between them. The CDR3 spans 12 residues. Germline CDR1 and CDR2: GTSNPN and SVGIG (reference sequence). The CDR3 spells CAALGGNEKLFF. In nucleotides, the CDR3 is TGTGCCGCTTTGGGGGGAAATGAAAAACTGTTTTTT.

The chain carries TRBV28 and TRBJ2-6; no reliable D call. The CDR3 sequence is 15 residues long. The germline V gene has CDR1 MDHEN and CDR2 SYDVKM. The germline V and J ends were trimmed by 7 bases and 0 bases, with 10 bases remaining between them. As DNA, the CDR3 is TGTGCCAGCATCCCACAGAGCTCTGGGGCCAACGTCCTGACTTTC. Translating it yields CASIPQSSGANVLTF.

The V call is TRBV29-1, the J call TRBJ1-2; 7 nucleotides align to TRBD1. This CDR3 region has 14 residues. Germline V gene sequence: CDR1 SQVTM, CDR2 ANQGSEA. Trimming cost V 0 bases and J 4 bases; bases outside gene matches: 5. The CDR3 sequence: CSVEEQGIAYGYTF. The CDR3 DNA reads as TGCAGCGTTGAAGAACAGGGGATTGCCTATGGCTACACCTTC.

The rearrangement uses TRBV6-5 and TRBJ2-5; TRBD1 is a possible D gene (6 bases). The germline V and J ends were trimmed by 5 bases and 5 bases, with 12 bases remaining between them. Germline V CDR1 and CDR2: MNHEY, SVGAGI. The CDR3 runs 13 residues. The CDR3 reads CASSTTGYETQYF. DNA for the CDR3: TGTGCCAGCAGTACTACAGGGTATGAGACCCAGTACTTC.

The chain carries TRBV29-1 and TRBJ1-2; D gene unclear. The germline gives CDR1 SQVTM, CDR2 ANQGSEA. V dropped 4 bases and J dropped 5 bases, with 14 bases sitting between them. CDR3 size: 13 residues. The CDR3 spells CSVGREVGYGYTF. As DNA, the CDR3 is TGCAGCGTTGGAAGGGAGGTTGGGTATGGCTACACCTTC.

Only one count was recorded for this clone. This rearrangement joins TRBV5-4 to TRBJ2-7; perhaps TRBD1 as D (6 bases). V was cut by 5 bases and J by 0 bases, with 18 bases left in between. CDR1 SGHNT and CDR2 YYREEE come from the germline V gene (reference sequence). The CDR3 contains 16 residues. CDR3 region: CASRKESQGISYEQYF. The CDR3 DNA reads TGTGCCAGCAGGAAAGAATCACAGGGAATCTCCTACGAGCAGTACTTC.

The chain has TRBV9 and TRBJ2-2, with TRBD2 matching 7 bases. Germline V gene lookup returns CDR1 SGDLS and CDR2 YYNGEE. The CDR3 spans 13 residues. Trimming removed 4 bases from V and 5 bases from J; junction bases left unmatched: 2. The CDR3 reads CASSYGGTGELFF. For the CDR3, the DNA is TGTGCCAGCAGCTACGGGGGGACCGGGGAGCTGTTTTTT.

The DNA of the CDR3 is TGTGCCACCCGGACTAGCGGGAGCACAGATACGCAGTATTTT. It specifies CATRTSGSTDTQYF. V and J are TRBV10-3 and TRBJ2-3, with 11 bases identical to TRBD2. V lost 10 bases, J lost 0 bases, and 3 bases stayed unmatched. CDR1 and CDR2 from the germline V gene are ENHRY and SYGVKD. The CDR3 spans 14 residues.

A single count supports this clone. The genes are TRBV18 and TRBJ1-4, with a weak D call TRBD1 (5 bases). The V end was cut by 3 bases, the J end by 5 bases, with 10 bases between. CDR3 length equals 14 residues. Germline V gene sequence: CDR1 KGHSH, CDR2 LQKENI. The CDR3 protein is CASSPGTGNEKLFF. CDR3 coding DNA: TGTGCCAGCTCACCCGGGACTGGGAATGAAAAACTGTTTTTT.

The chain has TRBV27 and TRBJ2-2; 9 bases match TRBD2. Germline CDR1 reads MNHEY; CDR2 reads SMNVEV (reference sequence). V was pared by 6 bases and J by 7 bases, with 9 bases of the junction left unmatched. CDR3 length: 15 residues. The CDR3 DNA is TGTGCCAGCAGGTCTAGCGGGAACGCGGGCGGGGAGCTGTTTTTT. Encoded protein: CASRSSGNAGGELFF.

The CDR3 DNA reads TGTGCCAGTAGTCGTTCGGGAGTCTACAATGAGCAGTTCTTC. It specifies CASSRSGVYNEQFF. The rearrangement uses TRBV19 and TRBJ2-1, with TRBD2 as a possible D gene (6 bases). CDR3 length: 14 amino acids. Germline V CDR1 and CDR2: LNHDA, SQIVND (reference sequence). Trimming removed 5 bases at V and 3 bases at J, with 11 bases between.

The rearrangement joins TRBV7-3 to TRBJ2-1, with 7 bases matching TRBD1. The CDR3 consists of 13 residues. Germline V gene sequence: CDR1 SGHTA, CDR2 FQGTGA. V lost 5 bases to trimming and J lost 8 bases; unmatched junction nucleotides: 6. CDR3 nucleotide sequence: TGTGCCAGCAGCACAGGGGTCGGGGATGAGCAGTTCTTC. It specifies CASSTGVGDEQFF.

The V and J genes are TRBV7-9 and TRBJ1-1; 8 bases align to TRBD1. The trim removed 3 bases at V and 0 bases at J, leaving 0 bases unmatched. The CDR3 totals 14 residues. Looked up from germline, CDR1 is SEHNR and CDR2 is FQNEAQ (reference sequence). CDR3 bases: TGTGCCAGCAGCTTGGGACAGGTGAACACTGAAGCTTTCTTT. Amino acids: CASSLGQVNTEAFF.

The rearrangement uses TRBV3-1 (or the pseudogene TRBV3-2) and TRBJ1-1, with no clear D. V shed 2 bases and J shed 0 bases, with 10 bases lying between them. Germline loops: CDR1 LGHDT, CDR2 YNNKEL (reference sequence). The CDR3 spans 15 residues. CDR3 sequence (DNA): TGTGCCAGCAGCCAATTGCGGCAGTTGAACACTGAAGCTTTCTTT. This gives the protein CASSQLRQLNTEAFF.

J is TRBJ1-2 and V is TRBV10-3; weak D call: TRBD1 (5 bases). The CDR3 spans 13 residues. V lost 4 bases, J lost 5 bases, and 11 bases lay in between. Germline lookup yields CDR1 ENHRY and CDR2 SYGVKD. CDR3 sequence (DNA): TGTGCCATCAGTGTGGACAATTTTTATGGCTACACCTTC. Encoded protein: CAISVDNFYGYTF.

V and J are TRBV7-8 and TRBJ2-1; a weak D match, TRBD1 (5 bases). Deletions cut 3 bases from V and 7 bases from J, with 7 bases between. CDR3 length: 12 amino acids. CDR1 and CDR2 from the germline V gene are SGHVS and FQNEAQ. The CDR3 is CASSFRGNEQFF. CDR3 sequence (DNA): TGTGCCAGCAGCTTTAGGGGAAATGAGCAGTTCTTC.

The count of this clone is one. This chain links TRBV14 with TRBJ2-7, with 10 positions matching TRBD2. This CDR3 contains 15 residues. V lost 1 base, J lost 6 bases, and 6 bases stayed unmatched. Germline loops: CDR1 SGHDN, CDR2 FVKESK. In nucleotides, the CDR3 is TGTGCCAGCAGCCAAGTCCTGCTAGCGGGAGTCGAGCAGTACTTC. This encodes CASSQVLLAGVEQYF. Filled out from reference TRBV14 and TRBJ2-7, the complete variable domain reads EAGVTQFPSHSVIEKGQTVTLRCDPISGHDNLYWYRRVMGKEIKFLLHFVKESKQDESGMPNNRFLAERTGGTYSTLKVQPAELEDSGVYFCASSQVLLAGVEQYFGPGTRLTVT.

The chain employs TRBV10-3 and TRBJ1-1; TRBD1 is a possible D gene (5 bases). Trimming left V 10 bases short and J 1 base short, with 10 bases between. Germline CDR1 ENHRY, CDR2 SYGVKD. This CDR3 has 12 residues. For the CDR3, the DNA is TGTGCCACCTTCGGGGGGAACACTGAAGCTTTCTTT. Translated: CATFGGNTEAFF.

The chain is built from TRBV20-1 and TRBJ2-1; D is uncertain. CDR3 length: 14 amino acids. The germline V and J ends were trimmed by 3 bases and 8 bases, with 17 bases remaining between them. CDR1 DFQATT and CDR2 SNEGSKA come from the germline V gene (reference sequence). As DNA, the CDR3 is TGCAGTGCTAGTTTCGGGTCTATTTGGGATGAGCAGTTCTTC. This gives the protein CSASFGSIWDEQFF.

The CDR3 bases are TGTGCCAGCAGTGGGCCAGGCGGGGCGAACACTGAAGCTTTCTTT. Translation gives CASSGPGGANTEAFF. J is TRBJ1-1 and V is TRBV6-1; TRBD1 might be the D (5 bases). V lost 4 bases to trimming and J lost 1 base, with 13 bases between them. The CDR3 is made up of 15 amino acids. CDR1 MNHNS and CDR2 SASEGT come from the germline V gene.